This passage covers 29 T cell receptor beta chains from one sample sequenced in a study of cytomegalovirus exposure and HLA in healthy donors. The PCR was carried out with 60 Vbeta primers and 13 Jbeta primers. Assay: immunoSEQ multiplex PCR; the TCRdb copy retains only in-frame clones and omits some. The sample includes some 170,000 clones, around four fifths seen only once; the top ten take less than 1%. Source material: PBMCs. These receptors were taken from a girl aged 2 to 9 in good health and CMV-seropositive.

The chain couples TRBV4-1 to TRBJ2-7, with 9 bases that match TRBD2. This CDR3 comprises 17 residues. In germline, CDR1 is MGHRA, CDR2 YSYEKL. J was trimmed by 4 bases and V by 1 base; bases with no gene match: 11. CDR3 coding DNA: TGCGCCAGCAGCCAAGGGTATATTACTAGCGGGTTATACGAGCAGTACTTC. Translating gives CASSQGYITSGLYEQYF.

The V gene is TRBV5-4, the J gene TRBJ2-5; possible D gene TRBD2, 6 bases. V was cut by 5 bases and J by 4 bases, with 15 bases left in between. CDR1 is SGHNT and CDR2 is YYREEE in the germline V gene (reference sequence). The length of the CDR3 is 14 residues. For the CDR3, the DNA is TGTGCCAGCAGGGGACCCGGGGGTCGAGAGACCCAGTACTTC. This codes for CASRGPGGRETQYF.

The chain carries TRBV19 and TRBJ1-1; TRBD1 might be the D (5 bases). This CDR3 region has 12 residues. V lost 7 bases, J lost 5 bases, and 11 bases lay in between. The germline V gene has CDR1 LNHDA and CDR2 SQIVND (reference sequence). The chain's CDR3 is CASIWRGTEAFF. The CDR3 DNA follows: TGTGCCAGTATTTGGCGGGGGACTGAAGCTTTCTTT.

The chain is built from TRBV28 and TRBJ1-2; 7 positions match TRBD1. V was pared by 6 bases and J by 3 bases, with 4 bases of the junction left unmatched. Germline lookup yields CDR1 MDHEN and CDR2 SYDVKM. The CDR3 has 13 residues. The CDR3 DNA is TGTGCCAGCAGCTCCGGGACAGACTATGGCTACACCTTC. As protein: CASSSGTDYGYTF.

This clone came up once. The chain combines TRBV6-5 with TRBJ2-3, with TRBD1 as a possible D gene (5 bases). The germline V and J ends were trimmed by 4 bases and 9 bases, with 11 bases remaining between them. Germline V CDR1 and CDR2: MNHEY, SVGAGI. The CDR3 loop spans 12 amino acids. CDR3 sequence: CASSSSKGTQYF. The CDR3 nucleotides read TGTGCCAGCAGTTCGTCCAAGGGGACGCAGTATTTT.

This chain links TRBV30 with TRBJ2-1, with a tentative D call TRBD1 (6 bases). Germline lookup yields CDR1 GTSNPN and CDR2 SVGIG (reference sequence). V was cut by 8 bases and J by 8 bases, with 13 bases left in between. CDR3 length: 11 amino acids. The CDR3, as DNA: TGTGCCGGACATGGGGGCGATGAGCAGTTCTTC. It yields the protein CAGHGGDEQFF.

V usage is TRBV27 and J usage is TRBJ2-1, with a weak D call TRBD1 (5 bases). Germline values: CDR1 MNHEY, CDR2 SMNVEV (reference sequence). V was cut by 5 bases and J by 4 bases, with 12 bases left in between. The CDR3 totals 14 residues. In DNA, the CDR3 is TGTGCCAGCAGTCAGGGCGGACCGTACAATGAGCAGTTCTTC. This gives the protein CASSQGGPYNEQFF.

This clone came up once. The rearrangement joins TRBV5-1 to TRBJ2-1; D possibly corresponds to TRBD2 (6 bases). V gave up 1 base and J gave up 1 base, with 9 bases separating them. This CDR3 comprises 15 residues. CDR1 and CDR2 (germline): SGHRS, YFSETQ. Here the CDR3 DNA reads TGCGCCAGCAGCTTGCCTAGCGCTTCCTACAATGAGCAGTTCTTC. It specifies CASSLPSASYNEQFF.

Written as DNA, the CDR3 is TGTGCCAGTAGTATTGGAGGAACCCCCTCTGGAAACACCATATATTTT. Protein product: CASSIGGTPSGNTIYF. The chain has TRBV19 and TRBJ1-3; no firm D call. V shed 3 bases and J shed 0 bases, with 12 bases lying between them. This CDR3 spans 16 amino acids. Germline loops: CDR1 LNHDA, CDR2 SQIVND (reference sequence). The full variable domain, completed using reference TRBV19 and TRBJ1-3, is DGGITQSPKYLFRKEGQNVTLSCEQNLNHDAMYWYRQDPGQGLRLIYYSQIVNDFQKGDIAEGYSVSREKKESFPLTVTSAQKNPTAFYLCASSIGGTPSGNTIYFGEGSWLTVV.

This clone was detected only a few times. The chain employs TRBV27 and TRBJ2-3; 7 nucleotides line up with TRBD2. The V and J ends lost 5 bases and 6 bases, in that order; junction bases with no gene match: 14. Germline CDR1 reads MNHEY; CDR2 reads SMNVEV (reference sequence). CDR3 length: 16 residues. CDR3 sequence: CASSPPGREYMDTQYF. Here the CDR3 DNA reads TGTGCCAGCAGTCCACCCGGGCGGGAGTATATGGATACGCAGTATTTT.

This chain uses TRBV2 with TRBJ2-3; no definite D call. Trimming left V 6 bases short and J 0 bases short, with 10 bases between. CDR3 size: 14 residues. The germline gives CDR1 SNHLY, CDR2 FYNNEI. The CDR3 loop is CASSRLSSTDTQYF. CDR3 in DNA: TGTGCCAGCAGCCGACTCTCTAGCACAGATACGCAGTATTTT.

The V call is TRBV10-3, the J call TRBJ2-7; tentatively, D is TRBD1 (5 bases). The germline gives CDR1 ENHRY, CDR2 SYGVKD. The CDR3 spans 17 residues. The germline V and J ends were trimmed by 3 bases and 5 bases, with 23 bases remaining between them. The CDR3 DNA reads as TGTGCCATCAGTGATCCCTCGCAGGGTGGTTTTCGACACGAGCAGTACTTC. Translated: CAISDPSQGGFRHEQYF.

This clone was counted a single time. This chain links TRBV27 with TRBJ2-7; unclear D gene. The germline gives CDR1 MNHEY, CDR2 SMNVEV (reference sequence). V lost 0 bases and J 4 bases, leaving 13 bases between the germline ends. The CDR3 length is 15 residues. DNA for the CDR3: TGTGCCAGCAGTTTATCGGGCTGGGTTCGGTACGAGCAGTACTTC. Translation: CASSLSGWVRYEQYF.

V and J are TRBV30 and TRBJ1-2; perhaps TRBD1 as D (6 bases). CDR3 size: 13 residues. CDR1 and CDR2 from the germline V gene are GTSNPN and SVGIG (reference sequence). V shed 5 bases and J shed 3 bases, with 13 bases lying between them. This CDR3 reads CAWGPNRDYGYTF. CDR3 sequence (DNA): TGTGCCTGGGGACCCAACAGGGACTATGGCTACACCTTC.

V is TRBV5-4 and J is TRBJ2-2; 8 positions agree with TRBD2. With V trimmed by 4 bases and J by 7 bases, 15 bases remained unmatched. Germline loops: CDR1 SGHNT, CDR2 YYREEE (reference sequence). There are 17 residues in the CDR3. Written as DNA, the CDR3 is TGTGCCAGCAGCCGTCAATTAGGAGCGGGGGAGCACGGGGAGCTGTTTTTT. Translated: CASSRQLGAGEHGELFF. The full variable domain, in which reference TRBV5-4 and TRBJ2-2 provide the parts outside the CDR3, is ETGVTQSPTHLIKTRGQQVTLRCSSQSGHNTVSWYQQALGQGPQFIFQYYREEENGRGNFPPRFSGLQFPNYSSELNVNALELDDSALYLCASSRQLGAGEHGELFFGEGSRLTVL.

The chain uses TRBV7-3 and TRBJ2-3; TRBD2 might be the D (6 bases). Germline V gene data show CDR1 as SGHTA and CDR2 as FQGTGA. The CDR3 extends over 14 amino acids. V lost 5 bases and J 4 bases, leaving 13 bases between the germline ends. The CDR3 sequence: CASSPTWGADTQYF. In DNA form, the CDR3 reads TGTGCCAGCAGCCCTACGTGGGGGGCAGATACGCAGTATTTT.

As to this clone: The germline gene is not matched at one end of the junction; a read error may be the cause. The chain joins TRBV7-7 to TRBJ2-3; 10 bases line up with TRBD2. Per the germline V gene, CDR1 is SSHAT and CDR2 is FNYEAQ (reference sequence). The CDR3 spans 15 residues. Written as DNA, the CDR3 is TGTGCTAGCAGCCTGACTAGCGGGAGCACAGATACGCAGTATTTT. This gives the protein CASSLTSGSTDTQYF.

This clone was counted only a few times. The CDR3 DNA reads as TGTGCCAGCAGTGAAAGGTGGGACAACCCGTCAGGCTACACCTTC. Translation gives CASSERWDNPSGYTF. The J gene is TRBJ1-2, the V gene TRBV6-1; D perhaps matches TRBD1 (6 bases). Per germline, CDR1 MNHNS and CDR2 SASEGT. Trimming cost V 2 bases and J 8 bases, with 18 bases left between them. The CDR3 loop spans 15 amino acids.

A few counts support this clone. V gene TRBV6-5 combines with J gene TRBJ1-4, with D uncertain. V was cut by 6 bases and J by 8 bases, with 13 bases left in between. The CDR3 has 13 amino acids. The germline V gene encodes CDR1 MNHEY and CDR2 SVGAGI. The CDR3 is CASSPREKEKLFF. CDR3 coding DNA: TGTGCCAGCAGCCCAAGAGAGAAGGAAAAACTGTTTTTT.

This chain connects TRBV7-2 to TRBJ1-5; 7 nucleotides line up with TRBD1. Trimming removed 5 bases from V and 1 base from J; junction bases left unmatched: 5. The CDR3 totals 15 residues. Germline loops: CDR1 SGHTA, CDR2 FQGNSA. The DNA for the CDR3 is TGTGCCAGCAGCCCAGGGGGACGGAGCAATCAGCCCCAGCATTTT. Translation: CASSPGGRSNQPQHF.

Comments on this clone: Other DNA sequences in the same sample also yield this CDR3. The rearrangement uses TRBV2 and TRBJ2-2, with 11 bases aligning to TRBD2. The germline V gene has CDR1 SNHLY and CDR2 FYNNEI. V lost 7 bases, J lost 2 bases, and 6 bases stayed unmatched. CDR3 length: 16 residues. CDR3 coding DNA: TGTGCCAGCACCCCGCGACTAGCGGGAAACACCGGGGAGCTGTTTTTT. Encoded protein: CASTPRLAGNTGELFF. Based on the CDR3 plus reference TRBV2 and TRBJ2-2, the full variable domain is EPEVTQTPSHQVTQMGQEVILRCVPISNHLYFYWYRQILGQKVEFLVSFYNNEISEKSEIFDDQFSVERPDGSNFTLKIRSTKLEDSAMYFCASTPRLAGNTGELFFGEGSRLTVL.

In its sample, this clone was seen once. V and J are TRBV30 and TRBJ2-7; no definite D call. Germline CDR1 and CDR2: GTSNPN and SVGIG (reference sequence). V was shortened by 1 base and J by 4 bases, with 5 bases between the two germline ends. CDR3 size: 11 residues. The CDR3 protein is CAWSARYEQYF. Here the CDR3 DNA reads TGTGCCTGGAGTGCGCGTTACGAGCAGTACTTC. Supplemented by reference TRBV30 and TRBJ2-7, the full variable domain reads SQTIHQWPATLVQPVGSPLSLECTVEGTSNPNLYWYRQAAGRGLQLLFYSVGIGQISSEVPQNLSASRPQDRQFILSSKKLLLSDSGFYLCAWSARYEQYFGPGTRLTVT.

This clone occurred once. The V and J genes are TRBV27 and TRBJ2-1, with 8 bases aligning to TRBD2. The germline gives CDR1 MNHEY, CDR2 SMNVEV (reference sequence). This CDR3 is 17 amino acids long. Trimming took 3 bases from V and 2 from J; bases not matched to a gene: 9. The CDR3 bases are TGTGCCAGCAGTTTTATTGGAGGCGGGAGGACCTACAATGAGCAGTTCTTC. This codes for CASSFIGGGRTYNEQFF.

The rearrangement uses TRBV9 and TRBJ1-3; D not certain. The ends were cut back, 0 bases at V and 0 bases at J, with 10 bases in the middle. The CDR3 is 16 amino acids. Germline loops: CDR1 SGDLS, CDR2 YYNGEE. CDR3 sequence reads: CASSVGYRISGNTIYF. The CDR3 DNA follows: TGTGCCAGCAGCGTAGGCTACAGAATCTCTGGAAACACCATATATTTT.

This chain uses TRBV6-5 with TRBJ2-5; 8 nucleotides agree with TRBD2. CDR1 is MNHEY, CDR2 SVGAGI, per germline. With 4 bases clipped from V and 4 bases from J, the junction kept 5 bases outside the gene matches. The CDR3 contains 14 residues. CDR3 sequence (DNA): TGTGCCAGCAGTTCCACCCGGGGGGGAGAGACCCAGTACTTC. Its translation is CASSSTRGGETQYF.

This chain joins TRBV27 and TRBJ2-7; D remains ambiguous. Germline CDR1 MNHEY, CDR2 SMNVEV (reference sequence). V lost 7 bases and J 9 bases, leaving 13 bases between the germline ends. This CDR3 region has 11 residues. The CDR3 is CASTGPDGQYF. CDR3 sequence (DNA): TGTGCCAGCACAGGTCCCGACGGGCAGTACTTC.

The rearrangement links TRBV5-1 to TRBJ2-7; 7 nucleotides align to TRBD1. The V segment lost 0 bases and the J segment 5 bases; nucleotides outside the gene matches: 8. The CDR3 length is 15 residues. Germline CDR1 and CDR2: SGHRS and YFSETQ. CDR3 sequence: CASSLEGGLRDEQYF. The CDR3 DNA sequence: TGCGCCAGCAGCTTGGAAGGGGGCCTTCGCGACGAGCAGTACTTC.

V gene TRBV5-8 combines with J gene TRBJ2-5; TRBD1 matches 10 bases. The CDR3 runs to 14 residues. Trimming cost V 4 bases and J 5 bases; bases outside gene matches: 5. CDR1 and CDR2 from the germline V gene are SGHTS and YDEGEE. The CDR3 sequence: CASSPRDRGETQYF. CDR3 bases: TGTGCCAGCAGCCCTCGGGACAGGGGTGAGACCCAGTACTTC.

V usage is TRBV5-1 and J usage is TRBJ2-7; 9 nucleotides match TRBD2. Germline CDR1 reads SGHRS; CDR2 reads YFSETQ. The CDR3 is 17 residues long. V lost 0 bases and J lost 3; bases outside the gene matches: 10. The CDR3 loop reads CASSLEASGARIYEQYF. The CDR3 region has the DNA TGCGCCAGCAGCTTGGAGGCTAGCGGGGCCCGCATCTACGAGCAGTACTTC.